Listed here is a single T cell receptor (gamma chain). Its antigen remains unknown. TCRdb shows a much larger clone's protein in place of this DNA's translation, and the two differ at residue 8, likely through a read error; the protein shown is translated from the DNA. The data are from a study of γδ T cells in repeated Plasmodium falciparum infection. Study information: The natural-infection arm compared Malian children under seasonal malaria with matched Australian children. Timepoints: baseline, immediately before selected infections, and 21 days after every infection.

Study-wide results and limits: Vgamma9/Vdelta2+ repertoires stayed stably polyclonal over time and infection.

Gammadelta T cells were flow-sorted from PBMC into Vgamma9/Vdelta2+ and Vdelta2-negative populations for bulk analysis. TCRdb re-processed the multiplex PCR reads using CATT. The table includes about 5,000 gamma-chain clones, roughly 3.5% detected once. The CDR3 loop spans 12 amino acids. The trim removed 11 bases at V and 8 bases at J, leaving 15 bases unmatched. Germline CDR1 GITISATS, CDR2 ISYDGTV (reference sequence). Sequenced material: gamma-delta T cells from blood. The rearrangement uses TRGV9 and TRGJ1 or TRGJ2. No J gene is reported in TCRdb; it was inferred here by comparing the DNA with germline. The sequence was collected from a pool of human donors (malaria-infected and uninfected, not separated). The CDR3 loop is CASYHSQNKKLF. The CDR3 bases are TGTGCCTCATATCATTCCCAGAATAAGAAACTCTTT.